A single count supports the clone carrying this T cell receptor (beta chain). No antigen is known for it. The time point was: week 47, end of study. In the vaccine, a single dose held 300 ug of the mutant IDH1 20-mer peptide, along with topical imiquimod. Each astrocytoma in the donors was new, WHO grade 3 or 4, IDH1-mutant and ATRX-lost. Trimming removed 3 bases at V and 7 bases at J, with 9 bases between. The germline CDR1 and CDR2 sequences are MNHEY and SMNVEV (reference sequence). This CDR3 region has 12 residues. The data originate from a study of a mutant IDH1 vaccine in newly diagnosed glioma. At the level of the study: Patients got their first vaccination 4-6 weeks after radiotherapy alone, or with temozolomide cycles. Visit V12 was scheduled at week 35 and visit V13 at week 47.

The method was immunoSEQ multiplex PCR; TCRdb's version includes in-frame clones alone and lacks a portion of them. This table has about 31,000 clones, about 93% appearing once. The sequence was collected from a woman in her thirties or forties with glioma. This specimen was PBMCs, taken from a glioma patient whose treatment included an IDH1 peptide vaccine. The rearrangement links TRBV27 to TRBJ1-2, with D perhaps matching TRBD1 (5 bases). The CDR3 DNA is TGTGCCAGCAGTTTCATCGGGGGTGGCTACACCTTC. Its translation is CASSFIGGGYTF.